This T cell receptor beta chain comes out of a study of technical replicates of blood from a handful of donors. The data were produced by immunoSEQ multiplex PCR, yet TCRdb's version contains in-frame clones alone and is incomplete. The table has 55,000 to 75,000 clones, approximately 94% seen once. The specimen sequenced was PBMCs. The sequence derives from a human donor in good health. Some clones in this sample may be carry-over from other donors' samples.

The CDR3 DNA reads as TGTGCCAGCAGCGCAACCCCCCCCACAGGGTTGGGGGGGAATGAGCAGTTCTTC. Protein product: CASSATPPTGLGGNEQFF. The chain recombines TRBV9 with TRBJ2-1; D is possibly TRBD2 (7 bases). This CDR3 is built from 18 residues. Trimming pared 3 bases from V and 7 bases from J, leaving 26 bases between. The germline V gene encodes CDR1 SGDLS and CDR2 YYNGEE.